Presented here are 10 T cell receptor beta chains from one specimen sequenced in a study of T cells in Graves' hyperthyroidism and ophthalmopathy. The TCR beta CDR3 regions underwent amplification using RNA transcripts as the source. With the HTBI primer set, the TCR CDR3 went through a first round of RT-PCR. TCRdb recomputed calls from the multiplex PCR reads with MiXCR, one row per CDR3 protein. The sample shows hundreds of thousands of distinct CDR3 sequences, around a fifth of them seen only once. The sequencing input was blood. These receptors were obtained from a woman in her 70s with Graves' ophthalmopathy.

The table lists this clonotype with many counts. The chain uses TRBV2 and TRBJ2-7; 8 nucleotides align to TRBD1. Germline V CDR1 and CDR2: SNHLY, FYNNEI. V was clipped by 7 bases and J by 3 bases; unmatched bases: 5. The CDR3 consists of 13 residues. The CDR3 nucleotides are TGTGCCAGCAACATAGACAGGGGCTACGAGCAGTACTTC. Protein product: CASNIDRGYEQYF. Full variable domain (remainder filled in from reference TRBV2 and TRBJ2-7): EPEVTQTPSHQVTQMGQEVILRCVPISNHLYFYWYRQILGQKVEFLVSFYNNEISEKSEIFDDQFSVERPDGSNFTLKIRSTKLEDSAMYFCASNIDRGYEQYFGPGTRLTVT.

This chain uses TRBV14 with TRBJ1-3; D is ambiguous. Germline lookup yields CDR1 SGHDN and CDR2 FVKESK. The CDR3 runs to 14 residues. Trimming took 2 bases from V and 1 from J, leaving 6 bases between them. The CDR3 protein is CASSQSWSGNTIYF. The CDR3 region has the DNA TGTGCCAGCAGCCAATCTTGGTCTGGAAACACCATATATTTT.

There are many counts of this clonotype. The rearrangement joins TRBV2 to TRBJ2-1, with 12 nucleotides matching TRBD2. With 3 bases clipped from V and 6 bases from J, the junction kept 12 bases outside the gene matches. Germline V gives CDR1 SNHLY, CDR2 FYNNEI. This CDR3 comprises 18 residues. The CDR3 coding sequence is TGTGCCAGCAGTGACCTAGCGGGAGGGGTCACGGGTTTCAATGAGCAGTTCTTC. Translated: CASSDLAGGVTGFNEQFF. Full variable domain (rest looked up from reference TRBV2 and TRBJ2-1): EPEVTQTPSHQVTQMGQEVILRCVPISNHLYFYWYRQILGQKVEFLVSFYNNEISEKSEIFDDQFSVERPDGSNFTLKIRSTKLEDSAMYFCASSDLAGGVTGFNEQFFGPGTRLTVL.

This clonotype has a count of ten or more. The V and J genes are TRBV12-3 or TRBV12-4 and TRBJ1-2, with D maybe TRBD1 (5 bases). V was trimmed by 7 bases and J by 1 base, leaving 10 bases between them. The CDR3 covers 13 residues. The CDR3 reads CASTQDSNYGYTF. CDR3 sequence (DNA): TGTGCCAGCACTCAAGACAGTAACTATGGCTACACCTTC.

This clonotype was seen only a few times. The CDR3 region is CSAREAGAVNQPQHF. The DNA of the CDR3 is TGCAGTGCTAGAGAGGCAGGGGCGGTGAATCAGCCCCAGCATTTT. The V and J genes are TRBV20-1 and TRBJ1-5, with D possibly being TRBD1 (6 bases). V was pared by 0 bases and J by 4 bases, with 13 bases between. This CDR3 is 15 amino acids long. Per germline, CDR1 DFQATT and CDR2 SNEGSKA (reference sequence).

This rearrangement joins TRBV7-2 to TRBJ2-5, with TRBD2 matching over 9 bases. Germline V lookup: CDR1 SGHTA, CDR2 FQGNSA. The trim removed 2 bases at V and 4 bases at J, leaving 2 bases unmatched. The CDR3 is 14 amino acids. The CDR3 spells CASSLTSGRETQYF. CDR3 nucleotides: TGTGCCAGCAGCTTAACTAGCGGGCGAGAGACCCAGTACTTC. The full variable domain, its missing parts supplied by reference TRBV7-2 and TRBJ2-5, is GAGVSQSPSNKVTEKGKDVELRCDPISGHTALYWYRQSLGQGLEFLIYFQGNSAPDKSGLPSDRFSAERTGGSVSTLTIQRTQQEDSAVYLCASSLTSGRETQYFGPGTRLLVL.

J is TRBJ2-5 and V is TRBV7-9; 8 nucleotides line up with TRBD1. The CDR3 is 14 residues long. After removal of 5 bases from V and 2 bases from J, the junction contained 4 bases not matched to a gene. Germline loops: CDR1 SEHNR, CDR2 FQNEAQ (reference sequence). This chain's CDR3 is CASSRTGFQETQYF. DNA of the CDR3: TGTGCCAGCAGCCGGACAGGGTTTCAAGAGACCCAGTACTTC.

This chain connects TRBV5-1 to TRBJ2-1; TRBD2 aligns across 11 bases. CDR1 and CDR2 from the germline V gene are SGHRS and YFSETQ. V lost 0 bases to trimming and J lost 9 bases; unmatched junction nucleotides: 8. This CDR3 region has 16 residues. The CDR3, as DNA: TGCGCCAGCAGCTTGGCTGTACTAGCGGGAGATCGTGAGCAGTTCTTC. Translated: CASSLAVLAGDREQFF.

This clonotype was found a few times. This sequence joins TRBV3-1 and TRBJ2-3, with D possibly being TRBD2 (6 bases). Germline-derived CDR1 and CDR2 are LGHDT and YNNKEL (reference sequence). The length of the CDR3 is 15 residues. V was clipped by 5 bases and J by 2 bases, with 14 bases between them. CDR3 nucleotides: TGTGCCAGCAGCACCACCGGGAGTAACACAGATACGCAGTATTTT. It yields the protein CASSTTGSNTDTQYF.

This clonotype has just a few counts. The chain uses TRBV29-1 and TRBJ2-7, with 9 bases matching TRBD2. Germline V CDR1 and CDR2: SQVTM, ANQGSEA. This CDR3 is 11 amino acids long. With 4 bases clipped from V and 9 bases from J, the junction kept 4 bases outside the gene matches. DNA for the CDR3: TGCAGCGTTGGGACTAGCGTAGTGCAGTACTTC. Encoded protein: CSVGTSVVQYF.